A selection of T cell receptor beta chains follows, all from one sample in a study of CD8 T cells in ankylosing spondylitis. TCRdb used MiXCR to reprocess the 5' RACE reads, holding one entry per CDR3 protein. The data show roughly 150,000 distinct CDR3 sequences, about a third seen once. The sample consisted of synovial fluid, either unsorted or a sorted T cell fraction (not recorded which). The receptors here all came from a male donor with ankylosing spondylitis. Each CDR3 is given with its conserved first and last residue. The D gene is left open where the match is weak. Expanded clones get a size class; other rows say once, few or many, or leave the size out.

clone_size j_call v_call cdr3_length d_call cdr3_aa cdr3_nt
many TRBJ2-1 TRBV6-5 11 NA CASKADNEQFF TGTGCCAGCAAAGCGGACAATGAGCAGTTCTTC
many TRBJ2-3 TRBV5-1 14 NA CASSFGGPEDTQYF TGCGCCAGCAGCTTTGGGGGGCCGGAAGATACGCAGTATTTT
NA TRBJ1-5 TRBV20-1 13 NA CSARPQGNQPQHF TGCAGTGCACGACCCCAGGGTAATCAGCCCCAGCATTTT
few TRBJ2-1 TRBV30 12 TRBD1 CAWSKQGSEQFF TGTGCCTGGAGCAAACAGGGGAGTGAGCAGTTCTTC
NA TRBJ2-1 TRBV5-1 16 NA CASSSRTLTLYNEQFF TGCGCCAGCAGCTCGCGGACTCTAACCCTCTACAATGAGCAGTTCTTC
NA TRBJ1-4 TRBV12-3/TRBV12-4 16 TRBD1 CASSSGTGATNEKLFF TGTGCCAGCAGCTCCGGTACAGGGGCAACTAATGAAAAACTGTTTTTT
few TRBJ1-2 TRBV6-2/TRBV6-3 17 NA CASSSTRGGVGNYGYTF TGTGCCAGCAGTTCAACTCGAGGGGGTGTTGGGAACTATGGCTACACCTTC
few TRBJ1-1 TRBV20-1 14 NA CSATTDSRNTEAFF TGCAGTGCCACCACGGACAGCCGTAACACTGAAGCTTTCTTT
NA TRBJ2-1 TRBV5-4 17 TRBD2 CASSLTSGALFYNEQFF TGTGCCAGCAGCTTAACTAGCGGGGCCCTTTTCTACAATGAGCAGTTCTTC
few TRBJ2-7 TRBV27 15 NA CASSLSSGRSYEQYF TGTGCCAGCAGTTTATCGAGCGGACGCTCCTACGAGCAGTACTTC
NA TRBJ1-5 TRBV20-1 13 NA CSARPGYNQPQHF TGCAGTGCTAGACCAGGATACAATCAGCCCCAGCATTTT
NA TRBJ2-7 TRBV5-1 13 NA CASSLARAYEQYF TGCGCCAGCAGCTTGGCGCGGGCCTACGAGCAGTACTTC
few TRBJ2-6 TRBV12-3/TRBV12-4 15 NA CASRVQYSGANVLTF TGTGCCAGCAGGGTCCAATACTCTGGGGCCAACGTCCTGACTTTC
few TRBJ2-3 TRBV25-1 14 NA CASSEGGFTDTQYF TGTGCCAGCAGCGAGGGTGGTTTTACAGATACGCAGTATTTT
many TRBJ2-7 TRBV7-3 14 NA CASSLSVTIYEQYF TGTGCCAGCAGCTTAAGCGTAACGATCTACGAGCAGTACTTC
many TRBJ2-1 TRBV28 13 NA CASSPGPNREQFF TGTGCCAGCAGTCCGGGACCGAACCGGGAGCAGTTCTTC
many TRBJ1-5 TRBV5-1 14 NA CASSLGDKGQPQHF TGCGCCAGCAGCTTGGGGGATAAGGGTCAGCCCCAGCATTTT
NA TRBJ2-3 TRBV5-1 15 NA CASSGRTRVVDTQYF TGCGCCAGCAGCGGGCGGACCAGGGTGGTAGATACGCAGTATTTT
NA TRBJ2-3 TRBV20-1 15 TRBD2 CSAELAGDGTDTQYF TGCAGTGCCGAACTAGCGGGAGATGGAACAGATACGCAGTATTTT
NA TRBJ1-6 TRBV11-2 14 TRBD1 CASSGRTGHSPLHF TGTGCCAGCAGCGGGAGGACAGGTCATTCACCCCTCCACTTT
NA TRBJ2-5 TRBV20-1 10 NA CSAKFETQYF TGCAGTGCTAAGTTTGAGACCCAGTACTTC
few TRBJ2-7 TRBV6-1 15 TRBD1 CASSEPGTGIYEQYF TGTGCCAGCAGTGAACCCGGGACAGGGATATACGAGCAGTACTTC
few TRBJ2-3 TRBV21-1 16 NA CASCQLTGGKADTQYF TGTGCCAGTTGCCAGTTAACAGGGGGCAAGGCGGATACGCAGTATTTT
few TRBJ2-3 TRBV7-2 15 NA CASSLVRLSTDTQYF TGTGCCAGCAGCTTAGTCCGGCTTAGCACAGATACGCAGTATTTT
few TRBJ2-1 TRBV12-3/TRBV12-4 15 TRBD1 CASRTGTVSYNEQFF TGTGCCAGCAGAACCGGGACAGTCTCCTACAATGAGCAGTTCTTC
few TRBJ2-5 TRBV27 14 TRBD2 CASARLAGEETQYF TGTGCCAGCGCGAGACTAGCGGGAGAGGAGACCCAGTACTTC
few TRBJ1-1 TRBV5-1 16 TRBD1 CASSLVPQGGNTEAFF TGCGCCAGCAGCTTGGTCCCCCAGGGGGGTAACACTGAAGCTTTCTTT
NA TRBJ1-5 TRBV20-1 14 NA CSARYSHSNQPQHF TGCAGTGCTAGGTACAGCCATAGCAATCAGCCCCAGCATTTT
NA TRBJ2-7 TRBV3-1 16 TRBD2 CASSPQLTSGPYEQYF TGTGCCAGCAGCCCCCAACTGACTAGCGGACCCTACGAGCAGTACTTC
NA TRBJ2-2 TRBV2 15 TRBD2 CASKTSGSNTGELFF TGTGCCAGCAAAACTAGCGGGTCGAACACCGGGGAGCTGTTTTTT
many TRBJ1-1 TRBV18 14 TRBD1 CASSGTGTNTEAFF TGTGCCAGCTCAGGGACAGGGACGAACACTGAAGCTTTCTTT
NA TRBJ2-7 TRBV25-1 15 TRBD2 CASSEPGLAGSEQYF TGTGCCAGCAGTGAGCCCGGACTAGCGGGAAGCGAGCAGTACTTC
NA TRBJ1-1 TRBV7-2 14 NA CASSLGGAFTEAFF TGTGCCAGCAGCCTTGGAGGGGCTTTCACTGAAGCTTTCTTT
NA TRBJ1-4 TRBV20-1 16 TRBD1 CSASGPGQGRGEKLFF TGCAGTGCTAGTGGCCCCGGACAGGGGAGGGGTGAAAAACTGTTTTTT
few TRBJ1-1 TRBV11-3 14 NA CASSFLGGGTEAFF TGTGCCAGCAGCTTCTTGGGAGGGGGGACTGAAGCTTTCTTT
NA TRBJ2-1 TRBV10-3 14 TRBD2 CAVRVAGSYNEQFF TGTGCCGTCCGGGTAGCGGGTAGCTACAATGAGCAGTTCTTC
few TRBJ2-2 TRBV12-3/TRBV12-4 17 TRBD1 CASRGMTGGANTGELFF TGTGCCAGCAGGGGGATGACAGGGGGCGCGAACACCGGGGAGCTGTTTTTT
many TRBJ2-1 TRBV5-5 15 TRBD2 CASSFGQREYNEQFF TGTGCCAGCAGCTTCGGGCAGCGGGAATACAATGAGCAGTTCTTC
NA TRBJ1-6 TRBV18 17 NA CASSPLGAGGYNSPLHF TGTGCCAGCTCACCCCTCGGCGCCGGAGGTTATAATTCACCCCTCCACTTT
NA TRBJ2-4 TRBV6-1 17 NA CASSPRGTGLAKNIQYF TGTGCCAGCAGTCCGAGGGGCACTGGACTAGCCAAAAACATTCAGTACTTC